This is a list of T cell receptor beta chains from one sample in a study of OX40 agonist ivuxolimab in advanced cancers. Assay: immunoSEQ multiplex PCR; the TCRdb copy retains only in-frame clones and omits some. The sample lists about 100,000 clones; approximately 90% were seen once. This sample comprised CD4+ or CD8+ T cells sorted from blood, obtained in a trial of the OX40 agonist ivuxolimab. These TCRs come from an adult with an advanced solid tumor such as melanoma, head and neck, liver or kidney cancer. CDR3s include the opening cysteine and the closing phenylalanine or tryptophan. Each record gives: V gene, D gene, J gene, CDR3 DNA, CDR3 protein. The D gene is left open where the match is weak.

TRBV7-2	-	TRBJ2-5	TGTGCCAGCAGCCAAGGAGAGACCCAGTACTTC	CASSQGETQYF
TRBV19	-	TRBJ1-4	TGTGCCAGTAGTATATCGGGCAGTGGAGAAAAACTGTTTTTT	CASSISGSGEKLFF
TRBV7-3	TRBD2	TRBJ2-2	TGTGCCAGCAGCTTATGGGCCGGGACTACGAACACCGGGGAGCTGTTTTTT	CASSLWAGTTNTGELFF
TRBV7-9	-	TRBJ2-7	TGTGCCAGCAGCCTGGACCCACATCGGCCTCCCTACGAGCAGTACTTC	CASSLDPHRPPYEQYF
TRBV5-4	-	TRBJ1-4	TGTGCCAGCAGCCCCAAGCGGGATGCGGGGAGTGAAAAACTGTTTTTT	CASSPKRDAGSEKLFF
TRBV19	-	TRBJ2-7	TGTGCCAGTAGTATCCCGACGAGGTACCAAAAACTGTACTTC	CASSIPTRYQKLYF
TRBV6-1	-	TRBJ1-1	TGTGCCAGCAGTGAAGCACTGAACACTGAAGCTTTCTTT	CASSEALNTEAFF
TRBV2	-	TRBJ2-7	TGTGCCAGCACCGGGACGTGGGGATACGAGCAGTACTTC	CASTGTWGYEQYF
TRBV28	TRBD2	TRBJ2-5	TGTGCCAGCAGGTTTGGGGCTAGCGGGATCGAGACCCAGTACTTC	CASRFGASGIETQYF
TRBV5-4	TRBD1	TRBJ1-2	TGTGCCAGCAGCTTGGGAGGACAGGGGAAGGATGGCTACACCTTC	CASSLGGQGKDGYTF
TRBV9	-	TRBJ2-7	TGTGCCAGCAGCTCTTCGTCCGAGCAGTACTTC	CASSSSSEQYF
TRBV5-4	-	TRBJ1-2	TGTGCCAGCAGCTTGGCCGGGGGGCGAGCTAACTATGGCTACACCTTC	CASSLAGGRANYGYTF
TRBV19	TRBD1	TRBJ2-3	TGTGCCAGTAGTAGAACAGGGGGCGAGACAGATACGCAGTATTTT	CASSRTGGETDTQYF
TRBV5-1	-	TRBJ2-2	TGCGCCAGCAGCTTACGGACCTCCCCCGGGGAGCTGTTTTTT	CASSLRTSPGELFF
TRBV7-2	-	TRBJ2-5	TGTGCCAGCAGCTTAACGTCAGGGGTACGGGAGACCCAGTACTTC	CASSLTSGVRETQYF
TRBV7-9	-	TRBJ2-5	TGTGCCAGCAGCTTACGGGGAGGCCTCCAAGAGACCCAGTACTTC	CASSLRGGLQETQYF
TRBV4-3	-	TRBJ2-2	TGCGCCAGCAGCCAAGATTGGGGCCCGAACACCGGGGAGCTGTTTTTT	CASSQDWGPNTGELFF
TRBV5-4	TRBD2	TRBJ2-1	TGTGCCAGCAGCATCGGGACTAGCGGGAGAGGGGAGCAGTTCTTC	CASSIGTSGRGEQFF
TRBV7-2	TRBD1	TRBJ2-6	TGTGCCAGCAGCCCGCGGACAGGGGGCGGAGATGGGGCCAACGTCCTGACTTTC	CASSPRTGGGDGANVLTF
TRBV7-2	-	TRBJ2-7	TGTGCCAGCAGCTTAGATAGGTCAGACGAGCAGTACTTC	CASSLDRSDEQYF
TRBV18	TRBD1	TRBJ2-5	TGTGCCAGCTCTCGACAGGGAAAGCAAGAGACCCAGTACTTC	CASSRQGKQETQYF
TRBV28	-	TRBJ2-6	TGTGCCAGCAGTCCCTTCTACAGGGGAGGAGTCTCTGGGGCCAACGTCCTGACTTTC	CASSPFYRGGVSGANVLTF
TRBV7-9	TRBD2	TRBJ2-2	TGTGCCAGCAGCCCTGGACTAGCGGACACCGGGGAGCTGTTTTTT	CASSPGLADTGELFF
TRBV11-2	-	TRBJ1-5	TGTGCCAGCAGCGCGGGACCCAGCAATCAGCCCCAGCATTTT	CASSAGPSNQPQHF